The source of this T cell receptor beta chain is a study of shared clonotypes between healthy human individuals (dated by TCRdb to about 2020). About the study as a whole: Three men and a couple of women, aged 18 to 49 years, made up the cohort. For each donor, CD4 naive and CD4 memory were each run on three plates, CD8 naive on two plates, and CD8 memory on one plate. The study deeply sequenced blood TCR repertoires of five healthy adults to estimate repertoire size and the extent of clonotype sharing between individuals. Libraries were prepared and TCR repertoires were sequenced by different laboratories using diverse techniques, in order to increase sequencing depth and limit assay-specific biases. Per donor, leukapheresis produced somewhere between about 0.8 and 9 billion PBMCs. Overall results and qualifications from the work: Naive subsets generally had larger estimated clonotype richness than memory subsets did. Only blood was sampled, and tissue TCR repertoires likely differ from those in blood. About 4.5% of naive CD4, 3.5% of naive CD8, approximately 2% of memory CD4, and around 0.4% of memory CD8 clonotypes were shared across several donors. The genetic and exposure-history diversity represented was limited by the small number of donors. Clonotypes shared by all four sorted-subset donors showed higher generation probabilities than non-shared clonotypes. Rarefaction of sorted-subset datasets indicated incomplete sequencing despite the large sequencing depth. Based on pairwise subsampling, the degree of clonotype sharing among donors was expected to be affected by sequencing depth.

Comments on this clone: It has no known antigen specificity. No clone much larger than this one lies a single base away; base qualities are absent.

CD8 naive samples were obtained by positive selection for CCR7 among CD45RO-negative cells, yielding a CD45RA+CCR7+ population from which TemRA cells were excluded. Healthy HIV-negative adults with no recently reported acute infections or vaccinations were included as donors. All donors were Caucasian adults living in Nashville, Tennessee, USA. Blood was obtained by leukapheresis, after which PBMCs were separated by Ficoll-Histopaque density gradient centrifugation and cryopreserved in liquid nitrogen vapor phase. Analytical flow cytometry was used to check the purity and quantity of each magnetically sorted T cell population. Genomic DNA was isolated from each sorted fraction and quantified by UV absorbance on a Nanodrop 2000c. TCR CDR3 regions were amplified from genomic DNA by multiplex PCR using the deep immunoSEQ assay. Extracted genomic DNA from each cell subset was spread evenly across all wells of several immunoSEQ 96-well plates, with each plate serving as a replicate. Each replicate PCR for sorted subsets received roughly 0.2 ug genomic DNA, equal to roughly 33,000 T cell genomes. Purified libraries were measured with a Qubit 3.0 fluorometer, size-checked on a Bioanalyzer 2100, and measured again with the KAPA Library Quantification kit. Each immunoSEQ 96-well plate was sequenced on its own single-read 150-cycle Illumina NextSeq 550 flow cell. The paper's data handling went like this. The immunoSEQ output contained only junctional sequences without quality scores, so filtering could not match that applied to full-length reads. Sequences were annotated with PyIR, a Python wrapper for IgBLAST v1.9, and V/J genes and CDR3 were assigned using IMGT germline references. Reads were removed for weak V/J assignments (E-value above 1e-6), missing CDR3, stop codons, out-of-frame junctions, or ambiguous translated residues. V3J clonotypes were defined as sequences sharing the same inferred V gene, J gene, and CDR3 amino acid sequence. The percentage overlap between two repertoires was calculated by dividing the number of shared unique clonotypes by the size of the smaller repertoire. Richness of each repertoire was evaluated using RTK rarefaction, the Chao1 estimator, and Recon v2.1 estimates of unobserved clonotypes. Generation probabilities for all TCRbeta clonotypes obtained by the gDNA method from four donors were computed using OLGA. The clones in this table, taken by TCRdb from immuneACCESS, are in-frame only. Not every clone is retained; where verified, under half of the shortfall comes from an unresolved V gene, and the cause of the rest is unknown. V, J and clone size derive from that table, while D and trimming were established from the DNA sequence. The table for this sample lists fewer than 1 million clones; about 97% of them were counted only once. The ten biggest clones cover less than 0.3% of the sample.

Including cysteine and phenylalanine, the CDR3 has 16 amino acids. Only the CDR3 region is kept as DNA, spanning 48 bases read in frame from base 1. V lost 4 bases and J lost 7 bases; the stretch between them is 21 bases long. CDR1 and CDR2 were assigned from the germline V gene as SGDLS and YYNGEE. The V and J segments used are TRBV9 and TRBJ2-1; perhaps TRBD2 is the D gene, with 5 bases matching. The source material was naive CD8+ T cells sorted from blood. The label giving this sample's cell subset or site can be read as: CD45RA+CCR7+. This receptor was obtained from a young man in good health. The CDR3 in this case is CASSPPMMLASNEQFF. The nucleotide sequence reads TGTGCCAGCAGCCCGCCAATGATGCTAGCTTCGAATGAGCAGTTCTTC.